The 27 T cell receptor beta chains in this list originate from one sample, sequenced in a study of blood T cell repertoires in COVID-19. Data came from immunoSEQ multiplex PCR; TCRdb stores just in-frame clones and leaves some out. Altogether about 300,000 clones are present, over 85% being singletons, with the ten largest covering 2.5% to 3%. Sequenced sample: PBMCs or T cells enriched from blood (not recorded which). The source of these receptors is a woman aged 45-65 years who had been exposed to COVID-19.

This chain joins TRBV25-1 and TRBJ2-5, with 14 bases aligning to TRBD2. This CDR3 is built from 17 residues. V lost 5 bases to trimming and J lost 3 bases; unmatched junction nucleotides: 8. The germline V gene encodes CDR1 MGHDK and CDR2 SYGVNS. Here the CDR3 reads CASSTIWTSGGKETQYF. For the CDR3, the DNA is TGTGCCAGCAGTACCATCTGGACTAGCGGGGGGAAAGAGACCCAGTACTTC.

This sequence joins TRBV19 and TRBJ2-2; maybe TRBD2 (6 bases). This CDR3 has 16 residues. Germline V gene data show CDR1 as LNHDA and CDR2 as SQIVND (reference sequence). The ends were cut back, 6 bases at V and 2 bases at J, with 16 bases in the middle. The CDR3, as DNA: TGTGCCAGTAGCTACCTAAAGGGAGGAAACACCGGGGAGCTGTTTTTT. It translates to CASSYLKGGNTGELFF.

The chain links TRBV16 to TRBJ1-6, with D unresolved. In germline, CDR1 is KGHSY, CDR2 FQNENV. The CDR3 is 14 residues long. Trimming cost V 4 bases and J 5 bases, with 9 bases left between them. CDR3 region: CASSRTGNNSPLHF. In DNA, the CDR3 is TGTGCCAGCAGCCGCACGGGTAATAATTCACCCCTCCACTTT.

The chain combines TRBV30 with TRBJ1-2, with a weak D call TRBD1 (5 bases). Germline V gene sequence: CDR1 GTSNPN, CDR2 SVGIG (reference sequence). The ends were cut back, 6 bases at V and 4 bases at J, with 12 bases in the middle. CDR3 length equals 12 residues. CDR3 in amino acids: CACREVGYGYTF. Here the CDR3 DNA reads TGTGCCTGCAGGGAAGTTGGCTATGGCTACACCTTC.

This chain connects TRBV19 to TRBJ2-7; 10 nucleotides match TRBD1. Germline-derived CDR1 and CDR2 are LNHDA and SQIVND (reference sequence). The CDR3 has 15 residues. The J segment lost 0 bases and the V segment lost 3 bases, leaving 2 bases of the junction unmatched. CDR3 sequence (DNA): TGTGCCAGTAGTATCCGGACAGGGGGCTCCTACGAGCAGTACTTC. Translated, it gives CASSIRTGGSYEQYF.

The V call is TRBV3-1 (or the pseudogene TRBV3-2), the J call TRBJ2-1, with TRBD2 identical over 9 bases. CDR3 length: 18 amino acids. The ends lost 4 bases at V and 1 base at J; junction bases unmatched: 11. Germline lookup yields CDR1 LGHDT and CDR2 YNNKEL (reference sequence). DNA for the CDR3: TGTGCCAGCAGCCCCCTACTAGCGGGCGGCTATTCCTACAATGAGCAGTTCTTC. Protein product: CASSPLLAGGYSYNEQFF.

Only one count was recorded for this clone. The CDR3 sequence is CSVEWMDRAWTEAFF. CDR3 DNA: TGCAGCGTTGAGTGGATGGACAGGGCGTGGACTGAAGCTTTCTTT. This chain uses TRBV29-1 with TRBJ1-1; TRBD1 aligns across 8 bases. Trimming took 3 bases from V and 5 from J; bases not matched to a gene: 11. There are 15 residues in the CDR3. Germline V gene lookup returns CDR1 SQVTM and CDR2 ANQGSEA.

V usage is TRBV7-4 and J usage is TRBJ2-7; 7 positions match TRBD1. J lost 3 bases, V lost 1 base, and 12 bases had no gene match. Germline loops: CDR1 SGHVT, CDR2 SQSDAQ. This CDR3 contains 17 residues. The CDR3 loop is CASSLGQGDGFVYEQYF. The DNA for the CDR3 is TGTGCCAGCAGCTTAGGGCAGGGGGATGGCTTCGTCTACGAGCAGTACTTC.

The chain is built from TRBV30 and TRBJ1-5; no reliable D call. The CDR3 has 13 residues. Germline CDR1 reads GTSNPN; CDR2 reads SVGIG (reference sequence). V was clipped by 2 bases and J by 5 bases, with 10 bases between them. Here the CDR3 DNA reads TGTGCCTGGAGTAAGAGTCGGGATCAGCCCCAGCATTTT. It is translated as CAWSKSRDQPQHF.

The V and J genes are TRBV5-8 and TRBJ2-1; D possibly corresponds to TRBD2 (5 bases). The germline CDR1 and CDR2 sequences are SGHTS and YDEGEE. CDR3 length: 15 residues. V lost 0 bases and J lost 3, with 10 bases in between. The CDR3 sequence: CASSLALGGYNEQFF. In nucleotides, the CDR3 is TGTGCCAGCAGCTTGGCCCTTGGAGGCTACAATGAGCAGTTCTTC.

The chain links TRBV5-1 to TRBJ1-1; D perhaps matches TRBD1 (5 bases). Germline V CDR1 and CDR2: SGHRS, YFSETQ. V gave up 7 bases and J gave up 0 bases, with 10 bases separating them. The CDR3 loop spans 13 amino acids. The CDR3 nucleotides are TGCGCCAGCGCGGGACCGATGAACACTGAAGCTTTCTTT. This gives the protein CASAGPMNTEAFF.

This clone was observed a handful of times. V and J are TRBV6-4 and TRBJ2-3, with D possibly being TRBD2 (5 bases). Germline V gene lookup returns CDR1 MRHNA and CDR2 SNTAGT. The CDR3 length is 13 residues. Trimming took off 6 bases at V and 0 bases at J, with 7 bases between the two ends. The CDR3 coding sequence is TGTGCCAGCAGAGCGGCAAGCACAGATACGCAGTATTTT. Its translation: CASRAASTDTQYF.

The chain employs TRBV7-2 and TRBJ2-5; 7 positions match TRBD2. Losses at the gene ends were 5 bases for V and 1 base for J; bases not matched to a gene: 4. Germline-derived CDR1 and CDR2 are SGHTA and FQGNSA. The CDR3 is made up of 14 amino acids. The CDR3 sequence: CASSTSGVQETQYF. In DNA form, the CDR3 reads TGTGCCAGCAGCACCAGCGGGGTCCAAGAGACCCAGTACTTC.

This chain links TRBV4-1 with TRBJ2-7; D call uncertain. The V end was cut by 4 bases, the J end by 2 bases, with 15 bases between. The CDR3 consists of 15 residues. Germline V gene data show CDR1 as MGHRA and CDR2 as YSYEKL. CDR3 amino acids: CASSPFLERAYEQYF. The CDR3 nucleotides read TGCGCCAGCAGCCCTTTCTTGGAGAGAGCCTACGAGCAGTACTTC.

The chain has TRBV29-1 and TRBJ1-1; D is undetermined. CDR3 size: 14 residues. V lost 7 bases and J 3 bases, leaving 18 bases between the germline ends. The germline CDR1 and CDR2 sequences are SQVTM and ANQGSEA. This chain's CDR3 is CSGANGVLDTEAFF. The CDR3 bases are TGCAGCGGCGCTAACGGGGTTCTCGACACTGAAGCTTTCTTT. The whole variable domain, filled in from reference TRBV29-1 and TRBJ1-1, reads SAVISQKPSRDICQRGTSLTIQCQVDSQVTMMFWYRQQPGQSLTLIATANQGSEATYESGFVIDKFPISRPNLTFSTLTVSNMSPEDSSIYLCSGANGVLDTEAFFGQGTRLTVV.

This clone has just one count. The V call is TRBV25-1, the J call TRBJ1-6; 9 nucleotides agree with TRBD1. Trimming took 7 bases from V and 7 from J; bases not matched to a gene: 11. Per germline, CDR1 MGHDK and CDR2 SYGVNS. This CDR3 has 16 residues. The CDR3 bases are TGTGCCAGCACCCCTGACCGCGGACAGGGGAATTCACCCCTCCACTTT. It is translated as CASTPDRGQGNSPLHF.

The chain couples TRBV19 to TRBJ2-1; D gene uncertain. V was trimmed by 5 bases and J by 2 bases, leaving 19 bases between them. The CDR3 loop spans 17 amino acids. Germline V CDR1 and CDR2: LNHDA, SQIVND (reference sequence). Written as DNA, the CDR3 is TGTGCCAGTAGTCTTCCCCCACTCATCCGTACCTACAATGAGCAGTTCTTC. Protein sequence: CASSLPPLIRTYNEQFF. The variable domain in full, with the rest retrieved from reference TRBV19 and TRBJ2-1, is DGGITQSPKYLFRKEGQNVTLSCEQNLNHDAMYWYRQDPGQGLRLIYYSQIVNDFQKGDIAEGYSVSREKKESFPLTVTSAQKNPTAFYLCASSLPPLIRTYNEQFFGPGTRLTVL.

The chain links TRBV19 to TRBJ1-1, with TRBD1 matching over 10 bases. The CDR3 loop spans 14 amino acids. The germline gives CDR1 LNHDA, CDR2 SQIVND (reference sequence). V lost 5 bases, J lost 4 bases, and 4 bases stayed unmatched. Here the CDR3 reads CASSPDRGSTEAFF. The CDR3 DNA reads as TGTGCCAGTAGTCCGGACAGGGGGAGCACTGAAGCTTTCTTT.

The rearrangement links TRBV12-3 or TRBV12-4 to TRBJ2-5; no firm D call. The CDR3 totals 11 residues. V dropped 4 bases and J dropped 6 bases, with 6 bases sitting between them. As DNA, the CDR3 is TGTGCCAGCAGTTCCAGGAAGACCCAGTACTTC. Amino acid sequence: CASSSRKTQYF.

The genes are TRBV19 and TRBJ2-1; 8 positions agree with TRBD2. The CDR3 covers 15 residues. J was trimmed by 2 bases and V by 4 bases; bases with no gene match: 4. CDR1 LNHDA and CDR2 SQIVND come from the germline V gene (reference sequence). CDR3 loop: CASSSGRGAYNEQFF. CDR3 DNA: TGTGCCAGTAGTAGCGGGCGGGGGGCCTACAATGAGCAGTTCTTC.

The chain carries TRBV27 and TRBJ2-5, with 7 bases aligning to TRBD1. The CDR3 spans 14 residues. With 6 bases clipped from V and 5 bases from J, the junction kept 9 bases outside the gene matches. The germline gives CDR1 MNHEY, CDR2 SMNVEV (reference sequence). In nucleotides, the CDR3 is TGTGCCAGCAGGAAGACAGGGCTGGGGGAGACCCAGTACTTC. It yields the protein CASRKTGLGETQYF.

The gene calls are TRBV6-5 and TRBJ2-1, with 8 positions matching TRBD2. The CDR3 is 16 amino acids. J gave up 4 bases and V 0 bases, and 5 bases lay outside the gene matches. Germline-derived CDR1 and CDR2 are MNHEY and SVGAGI. The CDR3 DNA reads as TGTGCCAGCAGTTACTCAACGCTAGCGGGTTACAATGAGCAGTTCTTC. Its translation is CASSYSTLAGYNEQFF.

The V gene is TRBV2, the J gene TRBJ1-6; no reliable D call. V lost 11 bases, J lost 3 bases, and 11 bases lay in between. The CDR3 is 13 amino acids. From germline, CDR1 is SNHLY and CDR2 FYNNEI. The CDR3 loop reads CASGGGYNSPLHF. The CDR3 nucleotides are TGTGCCTCGGGAGGCGGCTATAATTCACCCCTCCACTTT.

The chain carries TRBV4-2 and TRBJ1-2; D remains ambiguous. The germline gives CDR1 LGHNA, CDR2 YNFKEQ. CDR3 size: 18 residues. The V gene lost 0 bases and the J gene lost 4 bases, with 21 bases spanning the gap. The CDR3 loop is CASSQDQPPGGAGYGYTF. CDR3 nucleotide sequence: TGTGCCAGCAGCCAAGATCAACCCCCAGGTGGCGCGGGCTATGGCTACACCTTC.

The chain recombines TRBV10-3 with TRBJ2-5; 10 positions agree with TRBD2. Germline CDR1 reads ENHRY; CDR2 reads SYGVKD. The length of the CDR3 is 16 residues. With V trimmed by 0 bases and J by 9 bases, 10 bases remained unmatched. CDR3: CAISESPSGGPGAQYF. CDR3 coding DNA: TGTGCCATCAGTGAGTCACCTAGCGGGGGACCAGGGGCCCAGTACTTC.

V gene TRBV27 combines with J gene TRBJ1-4; TRBD1 matches at 8 bases. V trimming: 8 bases; J trimming: 8 bases; junction bases outside the gene matches: 16. This CDR3 comprises 16 residues. The V gene's germline CDR1 is MNHEY and CDR2 SMNVEV (reference sequence). DNA for the CDR3: TGTGCCAGCGCTTCCCCGGGCACAGGGGGGTACGAAAAACTGTTTTTT. Translated, it gives CASASPGTGGYEKLFF.

This clone has more than one count but fewer than ten. This rearrangement joins TRBV5-1 to TRBJ2-1; 10 bases agree with TRBD2. The germline CDR1 and CDR2 sequences are SGHRS and YFSETQ. The CDR3 is made up of 15 amino acids. J was trimmed by 6 bases and V by 1 base; bases with no gene match: 4. Here the CDR3 DNA reads TGCGCCAGCAGCTTGTCGCTAGCGGGGGTCAATGAGCAGTTCTTC. It translates to CASSLSLAGVNEQFF.